The 5 T cell receptor beta chains below were found in one sample sequenced in a study of CD8 T cells in ankylosing spondylitis. Antigens for these TCRs are unknown. TCRdb re-called the 5' RACE reads through MiXCR, storing one row per CDR3 protein. The sample has roughly 440,000 distinct CDR3 sequences, roughly 17% seen once. Study results and limitations: Characteristic, it appeared, of ankylosing spondylitis blood was a TCR beta motif of roughly eight highly homologous variants.

Sequenced: blood, either unsorted or a sorted T cell fraction (not recorded which). All receptors come from a male donor with ankylosing spondylitis.

This clonotype was seen only a few times. The rearrangement joins TRBV20-1 to TRBJ2-3; D may correspond to TRBD1 or TRBD2 (6 bases each). The CDR3 spans 14 residues. The V gene lost 6 bases and the J gene lost 1 base, with 14 bases spanning the gap. Per germline, CDR1 DFQATT and CDR2 SNEGSKA (reference sequence). Here the CDR3 DNA reads TGCAGTGCCGGGGGCGGGACGGGCACAGATACGCAGTATTTT. It specifies CSAGGGTGTDTQYF.

This clonotype showed up just a few times. The chain employs TRBV25-1 and TRBJ1-2; tentatively, D is TRBD1 (5 bases). Trimming removed 1 base from V and 4 bases from J, with 13 bases in between. Germline values: CDR1 MGHDK, CDR2 SYGVNS. The CDR3 has 15 residues. The CDR3 sequence is CASSESSGPSYGYTF. Written as DNA, the CDR3 is TGTGCCAGCAGTGAATCCTCGGGGCCGAGCTATGGCTACACCTTC.

The table lists this clonotype with a few counts. V is TRBV28 and J is TRBJ2-6; 8 bases are a match to TRBD1. V shed 6 bases and J 0 bases; nucleotides not matched to a gene: 13. Germline V gene lookup returns CDR1 MDHEN and CDR2 SYDVKM. This CDR3 is 19 amino acids long. The CDR3 spells CASRAGQGGALSGANVLTF. CDR3 DNA sequence: TGTGCCAGCAGAGCAGGACAGGGCGGGGCACTCTCTGGGGCCAACGTCCTGACTTTC. The complete variable domain, with remaining parts taken from reference TRBV28 and TRBJ2-6, reads DVKVTQSSRYLVKRTGEKVFLECVQDMDHENMFWYRQDPGLGLRLIYFSYDVKMKEKGDIPEGYSVSREKKERFSLILESASTNQTSMYLCASRAGQGGALSGANVLTFGAGSRLTVL.

This clonotype was counted ten times or more. The rearrangement links TRBV6-4 to TRBJ2-1; 7 bases are shared with TRBD1. The junction had 2 bases not matched to a gene; V was cut back by 4 bases and J by 5 bases. Germline V gene lookup returns CDR1 MRHNA and CDR2 SNTAGT. The CDR3 contains 13 residues. The CDR3 spells CASSVTGNNEQFF. The CDR3, as DNA: TGTGCCAGCAGTGTGACAGGGAACAATGAGCAGTTCTTC.

A few counts support this clonotype. CDR3 bases: TGCGCCAGCAGGAAGGCGGGCGCTAGCACAGATACGCAGTATTTT. It translates to CASRKAGASTDTQYF. The chain is built from TRBV5-1 and TRBJ2-3, with D possibly matching TRBD2 (5 bases). V was clipped by 5 bases and J by 0 bases, with 13 bases between them. Germline CDR1 is SGHRS and CDR2 is YFSETQ. The CDR3 runs 15 residues.